The rows below give T cell receptor beta chains drawn from one sample of a study of shared clonotypes between healthy human individuals. Sequenced by immunoSEQ multiplex PCR; TCRdb stores in-frame clones only, minus some. Found here are 1,400,000 or so clones, around 98.5% of them singletons; the top ten hold 0.36%. The sample comprised naive CD4+ T cells sorted from blood. The receptor set was obtained from a young man in good health. The CDR3 runs from the conserved cysteine through the conserved F or W. Fields, in order: V gene, clone size, J gene, D gene, CDR3 protein, CDR3 DNA. D genes are given only for firm matches. Size is omitted from some rows. Given values are once, few, many or a class for expanded clones.

>TRBV5-6|.|TRBJ2-7|.
CASSYASVVREQYF
TGTGCCAGCAGCTACGCTAGCGTAGTGAGAGAGCAGTACTTC
>TRBV5-1|.|TRBJ1-4|.
CASSLGPKGEKLFF
TGCGCCAGCAGCTTGGGACCGAAGGGTGAAAAACTGTTTTTT
>TRBV21-1|.|TRBJ1-4|.
CAKPHRELGGVLNEKLFF
TGTGCCAAGCCTCACAGGGAACTAGGGGGGGTCCTTAATGAAAAACTGTTTTTT
>TRBV6-5|once|TRBJ2-7|TRBD1
CASSYEGQSSYEQYF
TGTGCCAGCAGTTACGAGGGACAGAGCTCCTACGAGCAGTACTTC
>TRBV19|.|TRBJ1-2|.
CASSGRSGWQNYGYTF
TGTGCCAGTAGTGGACGCTCCGGGTGGCAGAACTATGGCTACACCTTC
>TRBV12-5|.|TRBJ1-1|.
CASGLVRAGAGSPSNTEAFF
TGTGCTAGTGGTTTGGTAAGGGCGGGGGCCGGATCCCCGTCAAATACTGAAGCTTTCTTT
>TRBV10-3|.|TRBJ1-3|.
CAIKGPAENTIYF
TGTGCCATCAAGGGTCCAGCGGAAAACACCATATATTTT
>TRBV7-9|.|TRBJ1-4|TRBD1
CASSLRQGGEKLFF
TGTGCCAGCAGCTTACGACAGGGAGGTGAAAAACTGTTTTTT
>TRBV6-5|.|TRBJ2-1|TRBD2
CASSKPGLEYNEQFF
TGTGCCAGCAGTAAACCGGGACTAGAGTACAATGAGCAGTTCTTC
>TRBV6-5|.|TRBJ1-1|.
CASSTSGAEAFF
TGTGCCAGCAGTACCTCAGGGGCTGAAGCTTTCTTT
>TRBV30|.|TRBJ2-5|TRBD1
CAWSVGTGHKAETQYF
TGTGCCTGGAGTGTAGGGACAGGGCACAAAGCGGAGACCCAGTACTTC
>TRBV4-1|.|TRBJ2-5|.
CASSPSRQYQETQYF
TGCGCCAGCAGCCCTTCTAGACAGTACCAAGAGACCCAGTACTTC
>TRBV5-6|.|TRBJ2-7|.
CASSLGPSREQYF
TGTGCCAGCAGCTTGGGTCCGTCCCGAGAGCAGTACTTC
>TRBV2|.|TRBJ1-1|.
CAGGADQNTEAFF
TGTGCTGGGGGGGCAGATCAAAACACTGAAGCTTTCTTT
>TRBV30|.|TRBJ2-7|.
CAWSDGTDPYEQYF
TGTGCCTGGAGTGATGGGACGGACCCCTACGAGCAGTACTTC
>TRBV6-5|.|TRBJ2-2|.
CASNGRNTGELFF
TGTGCCAGCAATGGGCGGAACACCGGGGAGCTGTTTTTT
>TRBV5-1|once|TRBJ1-1|.
CASSRTLGTPGRMNTEAFF
TGCGCCAGCAGCCGAACGTTGGGGACGCCAGGGCGGATGAACACTGAAGCTTTCTTT
>TRBV11-2|.|TRBJ2-1|.
CASSLDLAVKQFF
TGTGCCAGCAGCTTAGATCTGGCAGTGAAGCAGTTCTTC
>TRBV5-1|.|TRBJ2-2|TRBD1
CASSFPGQGKGELFF
TGCGCCAGCAGCTTTCCGGGACAGGGGAAAGGGGAGCTGTTTTTT
>TRBV28|.|TRBJ1-2|.
CASSLNPRSGAGYTF
TGTGCCAGCAGTCTAAACCCCAGGTCGGGGGCTGGCTACACCTTC
>TRBV19|.|TRBJ2-1|.
CASSQTFSYNEQFF
TGTGCCAGTAGCCAGACCTTCTCCTACAATGAGCAGTTCTTC
>TRBV21-1|.|TRBJ1-5|.
CASSNAALPGQGPNQPQHF
TGTGCCAGCAGCAACGCCGCCTTACCGGGACAGGGGCCAAATCAGCCCCAGCATTTT
>TRBV29-1|.|TRBJ2-7|.
CSVKRDSYEQYF
TGCAGCGTTAAACGGGACTCCTACGAGCAGTACTTC
>TRBV7-6|.|TRBJ2-1|TRBD2
CASSPGTSGPYNEQFF
TGTGCCAGCAGCCCGGGCACTAGCGGGCCTTACAATGAGCAGTTCTTC
>TRBV10-1|once|TRBJ1-2|TRBD1
CASSPGTDYGYTF
TGCGCCAGCAGTCCCGGGACAGACTATGGCTACACCTTC
>TRBV10-3|.|TRBJ2-7|.
CAISESNGYYEQYF
TGTGCCATCAGTGAGTCCAACGGATACTACGAGCAGTACTTC
>TRBV18|once|TRBJ2-1|TRBD2
CASSLGLAGTGEQFF
TGTGCCAGCTCCCTGGGACTAGCGGGGACGGGTGAGCAGTTCTTC
>TRBV19|.|TRBJ2-7|.
CASSRTLYRNEQYF
TGTGCCAGTAGCCGGACTCTATACCGCAACGAGCAGTACTTC
>TRBV6-6|once|TRBJ2-3|.
CASSYYYTDTQYF
TGTGCCAGCAGTTACTACTACACAGATACGCAGTATTTT
>TRBV10-3|.|TRBJ2-7|TRBD2
CAIRRLAESSYEQYF
TGTGCCATCAGGAGACTAGCGGAGAGCTCCTACGAGCAGTACTTC
>TRBV11-2|.|TRBJ2-3|.
CASSFYAGTDTQYF
TGTGCCAGCAGCTTCTATGCGGGCACAGATACGCAGTATTTT
>TRBV4-1|.|TRBJ1-2|.
CASSQDWGIGGYTF
TGCGCCAGCAGCCAAGACTGGGGAATAGGTGGCTACACCTTC
>TRBV7-6|.|TRBJ2-3|TRBD1
CASSQGQGAARKDTDTQYF
TGTGCCAGCAGCCAGGGACAGGGGGCGGCCAGAAAGGACACAGATACGCAGTATTTT
>TRBV29-1|.|TRBJ1-1|.
CSVEYWGSRFEAFF
TGCAGCGTTGAATATTGGGGTTCTCGGTTTGAAGCTTTCTTT
>TRBV28|.|TRBJ1-2|TRBD1
CACSDRGHGYTF
TGTGCCTGCAGCGACAGGGGGCATGGCTACACCTTC
>TRBV10-3|.|TRBJ2-7|TRBD2
CAISELLAGARGYEQYF
TGTGCCATCAGTGAGTTACTAGCGGGAGCTCGGGGGTACGAGCAGTACTTC
>TRBV28|.|TRBJ2-7|TRBD2
CASRLAGPPTEQYF
TGTGCCAGCAGACTAGCGGGCCCTCCTACCGAGCAGTACTTC